The 27 T cell receptor beta chains reported below all come from one sample, sequenced in a study of glioma-infiltrating T cells. Using RNA template, CDR3s of TCR alpha and beta were amplified with iRepertoire arm-PCR. TCRdb ran MiXCR on the multiplex PCR reads and lists one entry per CDR3 protein. The sample records around 350,000 distinct CDR3 sequences, roughly two fifths being singletons. Sequenced material: glioma tissue, nonneoplastic brain tissue, or PBMCs (not recorded which). The receptors stem from a human donor with low-grade glioma or glioblastoma, undergoing nonglioma brain surgery, or in good health (not recorded which).

This clonotype has a handful of counts. The V gene is TRBV20-1, the J gene TRBJ2-3; D is unclear. V was shortened by 6 bases and J by 4 bases, with 8 bases between the two germline ends. The CDR3 is 11 residues long. Per germline, CDR1 DFQATT and CDR2 SNEGSKA (reference sequence). The CDR3 bases are TGCAGTGCCCTTCAATCAGATACGCAGTATTTT. This codes for CSALQSDTQYF.

This sequence joins TRBV11-2 and TRBJ2-3; D perhaps matches TRBD1 (5 bases). The germline gives CDR1 SGHAT, CDR2 FQNNGV. CDR3 size: 13 residues. V lost 4 bases to trimming and J lost 4 bases, with 9 bases between them. DNA for the CDR3: TGTGCCAGCAGCTCCGACAGCTCAGATACGCAGTATTTT. Translating it yields CASSSDSSDTQYF.

This clonotype has a handful of counts. The chain links TRBV12-3 or TRBV12-4 to TRBJ2-1; D uncertain. Trimming removed 3 bases from V and 9 bases from J, with 6 bases in between. CDR3 length: 11 residues. CDR3 nucleotide sequence: TGTGCCAGCAGTTTTTCCCTTGAGCAGTTCTTC. This translates into CASSFSLEQFF.

This clonotype was detected ten times or more. This sequence joins TRBV10-3 and TRBJ2-1; D uncertain. The CDR3 is 14 residues long. V was cut by 7 bases and J by 0 bases, with 10 bases left in between. Germline V gene data show CDR1 as ENHRY and CDR2 as SYGVKD. The CDR3 DNA is TGTGCCATCACCGACCACAACTCCTACAATGAGCAGTTCTTC. Its protein product is CAITDHNSYNEQFF.

This clonotype was recorded many times. The J gene is TRBJ2-7, the V gene TRBV6-5, with 10 positions matching TRBD2. This CDR3 region has 17 residues. The V gene end was trimmed by 0 bases and the J gene end by 5 bases; junction bases not matched to a gene: 10. The germline CDR1 and CDR2 sequences are MNHEY and SVGAGI. The CDR3 nucleotides read TGTGCCAGCAGTTACTCGAAGTTTGCTAGCGGGAGCCACGAGCAGTACTTC. Translating it yields CASSYSKFASGSHEQYF.

This clonotype has only a few counts. The chain couples TRBV11-3 to TRBJ2-5; 9 bases agree with TRBD1. This CDR3 is built from 13 residues. Per germline, CDR1 SGHNT and CDR2 YENEEA. The junction had 2 bases not matched to a gene; V was cut back by 4 bases and J by 5 bases. CDR3 residues: CASSWDRDETQYF. The CDR3 region has the DNA TGTGCCAGCAGCTGGGACAGGGATGAGACCCAGTACTTC.

As for this clonotype: Possible read error: a much larger clone is one base away. This chain connects TRBV27 to TRBJ2-5; D might be TRBD1 (8 bases). This CDR3 comprises 15 residues. V lost 5 bases to trimming and J lost 7 bases, with 20 bases between them. Germline values: CDR1 MNHEY, CDR2 SMNVEV (reference sequence). This CDR3 reads CASSLTGEGLGTQYF. The CDR3 DNA reads TGTGCCAGCAGTCTGACAGGGGAGGGGTTAGGGACCCAGTACTTC.

This clonotype was counted only a few times. The gene calls are TRBV4-2 and TRBJ1-2; unclear D gene. V shed 4 bases and J shed 3 bases, with 12 bases lying between them. The CDR3 is made up of 14 amino acids. Germline CDR1 LGHNA, CDR2 YNFKEQ. The CDR3 protein is CASSPRADHYGYTF. The DNA for the CDR3 is TGTGCCAGCAGCCCGCGTGCAGACCACTATGGCTACACCTTC.

The CDR3 coding sequence is TGTGCCAGCAGGGGGACAGGGATTAATTACGAGCAGTACTTC. This translates into CASRGTGINYEQYF. This chain connects TRBV28 to TRBJ2-7; 9 nucleotides align to TRBD1. The CDR3 sequence is 14 residues long. Trimming removed 6 bases from V and 4 bases from J; junction bases left unmatched: 7. CDR1 MDHEN and CDR2 SYDVKM come from the germline V gene. Combining the CDR3 with reference TRBV28 and TRBJ2-7 gives the whole variable domain DVKVTQSSRYLVKRTGEKVFLECVQDMDHENMFWYRQDPGLGLRLIYFSYDVKMKEKGDIPEGYSVSREKKERFSLILESASTNQTSMYLCASRGTGINYEQYFGPGTRLTVT.

The chain joins TRBV12-5 to TRBJ2-1; 9 bases match TRBD2. This CDR3 has 15 amino acids. V gave up 5 bases and J gave up 2 bases; unmatched junction bases: 4. Looked up from germline, CDR1 is LGHNT and CDR2 is FRNRAP. DNA of the CDR3: TGTGCTAGTGGTAGAGGACTAGCGACCTACAATGAGCAGTTCTTC. This translates into CASGRGLATYNEQFF.

This clonotype was counted at least ten times. The V call is TRBV4-2, the J call TRBJ2-7, with unresolved D. This CDR3 comprises 15 residues. V dropped 0 bases and J dropped 5 bases, with 14 bases sitting between them. CDR1 and CDR2 from the germline V gene are LGHNA and YNFKEQ. CDR3 region: CASSQDPVERNEQYF. The CDR3 nucleotides are TGTGCCAGCAGCCAAGATCCTGTGGAAAGGAACGAGCAGTACTTC.

V and J are TRBV27 and TRBJ1-1; the match to TRBD1 covers 11 bases. The germline gives CDR1 MNHEY, CDR2 SMNVEV (reference sequence). With 6 bases clipped from V and 4 bases from J, the junction kept 4 bases outside the gene matches. The CDR3 contains 14 residues. The CDR3 bases are TGTGCCAGCAGCCGGGGACAGGGGGGCACTGAAGCTTTCTTT. Amino acids: CASSRGQGGTEAFF.

This clonotype was counted ten times or more. The rearrangement links TRBV7-2 to TRBJ2-1, with 7 nucleotides matching TRBD1. V dropped 1 base and J dropped 2; count of bases not matched to a gene: 2. This CDR3 is 15 amino acids long. Per the germline V gene, CDR1 is SGHTA and CDR2 is FQGNSA. CDR3 DNA sequence: TGTGCCAGCAGCTTAGACAGGGGAACCTACAATGAGCAGTTCTTC. Protein sequence: CASSLDRGTYNEQFF. Looking up the rest from reference TRBV7-2 and TRBJ2-1 gives the full variable domain: GAGVSQSPSNKVTEKGKDVELRCDPISGHTALYWYRQSLGQGLEFLIYFQGNSAPDKSGLPSDRFSAERTGGSVSTLTIQRTQQEDSAVYLCASSLDRGTYNEQFFGPGTRLTVL.

This clonotype was counted at least ten times. The chain employs TRBV27 and TRBJ2-1; 9 bases are a match to TRBD1. The ends lost 7 bases at V and 4 bases at J; junction bases unmatched: 8. Germline V CDR1 and CDR2: MNHEY, SMNVEV (reference sequence). CDR3 size: 15 residues. The DNA for the CDR3 is TGTGCCAGCACCTCCCCCGGGACAGGGTACAATGAGCAGTTCTTC. This encodes CASTSPGTGYNEQFF.

This clonotype was recorded a few times. The V and J genes are TRBV7-9 and TRBJ2-7, with D unclear. Germline lookup yields CDR1 SEHNR and CDR2 FQNEAQ (reference sequence). This CDR3 contains 12 residues. Trimming removed 4 bases from V and 5 bases from J, with 9 bases in between. For the CDR3, the DNA is TGTGCCAGCAGCTCGACCATTGACGAGCAGTACTTC. Protein sequence: CASSSTIDEQYF.

The table lists this clonotype with a count of one. This chain links TRBV5-6 with TRBJ2-7, with TRBD1 matching 12 bases. The V gene end was trimmed by 6 bases and the J gene end by 2 bases; junction bases not matched to a gene: 9. Germline V gives CDR1 SGHDT, CDR2 YYEEEE. The CDR3 has 16 residues. In DNA, the CDR3 is TGTGCCAGCACCGGCTTCAGGGACAGGGGGCCCTACGAGCAGTACTTC. It encodes CASTGFRDRGPYEQYF.

This clonotype was seen only once. The V call is TRBV28, the J call TRBJ2-1; D remains ambiguous. CDR3 length equals 13 residues. Trimming removed 9 bases from V and 4 bases from J, with 13 bases in between. The germline gives CDR1 MDHEN, CDR2 SYDVKM. For the CDR3, the DNA is TGTGCCAGAAGCACTACACAGTACAATGAGCAGTTCTTC. Its protein is CARSTTQYNEQFF.

CDR3 sequence: CAISWNNEQFF. CDR3 DNA: TGTGCCATCAGTTGGAACAATGAGCAGTTCTTC. The chain carries TRBV10-3 and TRBJ2-1; D is undetermined. The V end was cut by 5 bases, the J end by 5 bases, with 4 bases between. In germline, CDR1 is ENHRY, CDR2 SYGVKD. The CDR3 spans 11 residues.

On this clonotype itself: This sequence may be a read error, since a much larger clone differs from it by one base. The V call is TRBV6-5, the J call TRBJ2-7; 7 nucleotides match TRBD1. Germline-derived CDR1 and CDR2 are MNHEY and SVGAGI. The CDR3 is 18 amino acids. Here the CDR3 DNA reads TGTGCCAGCAGTGAAGTGTGGGCCACAGGGGCCGTAGCCTACAAGCAGTACTTC. Amino acid sequence: CASSEVWATGAVAYKQYF.

This clonotype was observed once. The CDR3 loop reads CASRRTGGVRNTGELFF. For the CDR3, the DNA is TGTGCCAGCAGAAGGACAGGGGGCGTTCGGAACACCGGGGAGCTGTTTTTT. The chain employs TRBV2 and TRBJ2-2; TRBD1 agrees at 11 bases. This CDR3 has 17 residues. The V and J ends lost 6 bases and 1 base, in that order; junction bases with no gene match: 7. Germline CDR1 is SNHLY and CDR2 is FYNNEI.

This chain joins TRBV4-1 and TRBJ2-7; D ambiguous. V lost 4 bases, J lost 2 bases, and 15 bases lay in between. This CDR3 region has 15 residues. CDR1 MGHRA and CDR2 YSYEKL come from the germline V gene. CDR3 DNA: TGCGCCAGCAGCCCAGATCTCGGCGGAGCCTACGAGCAGTACTTC. Translating it yields CASSPDLGGAYEQYF.

V gene TRBV3-1 combines with J gene TRBJ1-2, with 7 bases identical to TRBD1. The CDR3 spans 14 residues. The V segment lost 2 bases and the J segment 4 bases; nucleotides outside the gene matches: 4. Germline CDR1 reads LGHDT; CDR2 reads YNNKEL (reference sequence). DNA for the CDR3: TGTGCCAGCAGCCAATACAGGGGCGCCTATGGCTACACCTTC. Translated: CASSQYRGAYGYTF.

This clonotype has just a few counts. This sequence joins TRBV10-3 and TRBJ1-1; D gene uncertain. Germline V lookup: CDR1 ENHRY, CDR2 SYGVKD. V was cut by 7 bases and J by 0 bases, with 18 bases left in between. The length of the CDR3 is 16 residues. Here the CDR3 reads CAINPGGDRMNTEAFF. CDR3 in DNA: TGTGCCATCAATCCCGGCGGGGATAGAATGAACACTGAAGCTTTCTTT.

The chain uses TRBV12-3 or TRBV12-4 and TRBJ2-2; 14 bases are a match to TRBD2. CDR3 size: 16 residues. The V segment lost 2 bases and the J segment 6 bases; nucleotides outside the gene matches: 2. As DNA, the CDR3 is TGTGCCAGCAGTTTATTGGGACTAGCGGGAGCCGGGGAGCTGTTTTTT. Translating it yields CASSLLGLAGAGELFF.

In its sample, this clonotype was seen many times. The junction departs from germline at one end; a sequencing error may be responsible. This chain joins TRBV7-7 and TRBJ2-3; 8 bases fit TRBD2. Looked up from germline, CDR1 is SSHAT and CDR2 is FNYEAQ (reference sequence). CDR3 size: 15 residues. CDR3 in amino acids: CASSLGLAVTDTQYF. CDR3 DNA sequence: TGTGCTAGCAGCCTAGGACTAGCAGTCACGGATACGCAGTATTTT.

There are many counts of this clonotype. V and J are TRBV28 and TRBJ1-2; D unclear. The CDR3 has 13 amino acids. Between the trimmed V and J ends, which lost 2 bases and 10 bases, there was a span of 14 bases. From germline, CDR1 is MDHEN and CDR2 SYDVKM. Here the CDR3 reads CASSLGSVRDYTF. Written as DNA, the CDR3 is TGTGCCAGCAGTTTAGGGAGCGTGAGGGACTACACCTTC.

Note on this clonotype: This may arise from a read error, as a much more abundant clone is one base away. V usage is TRBV3-1 and J usage is TRBJ2-1, with 13 bases fitting TRBD2. The CDR3 contains 17 residues. Germline assignment: CDR1 LGHDT and CDR2 YNNKEL (reference sequence). V shed 4 bases, J shed 5 bases, and the junction held 8 bases outside the gene matches. As DNA, the CDR3 is TGTGCCAGCAGCCCGGGACTAGCGGGATCTGGTAACAATGAGCAGTTCTTC. Protein: CASSPGLAGSGNNEQFF.